Below are 10 T cell receptor beta chains sequenced from a single sample in a study of cytomegalovirus exposure and HLA in healthy donors. The PCR ran on 60 Vbeta and 13 Jbeta primers. Clones were read by immunoSEQ multiplex PCR, and TCRdb kept only the in-frame ones, dropping some. The repertoire includes approximately 150,000 clones, around 86% of them detected once, and 4.1% sits in the top ten. The sequenced material came from PBMCs. These TCRs come from a man aged 50-60 years in good health and CMV-seropositive.

This clone has only one observation. The DNA for the CDR3 is TGTGCCAGCAGGAGGGTAGGGGGGGGCCAAACCGGGGAGCTGTTTTTT. As protein: CASRRVGGGQTGELFF. The J gene is TRBJ2-2, the V gene TRBV28, with D maybe TRBD2 (7 bases). The V end lost 6 bases, the J end lost 5 bases, and 19 bases lay between the germline ends. The CDR3 runs to 16 residues. Germline CDR1 MDHEN, CDR2 SYDVKM.

There are a few counts of this clone. The rearrangement joins TRBV19 to TRBJ2-7, with 7 bases identical to TRBD1. V was clipped by 6 bases and J by 3 bases; unmatched bases: 8. Germline loops: CDR1 LNHDA, CDR2 SQIVND (reference sequence). The CDR3 is made up of 14 amino acids. The CDR3 DNA reads TGTGCCAGTAGCGGGACAGCCGGGGACTACGAGCAGTACTTC. Amino acid sequence: CASSGTAGDYEQYF.

The gene calls are TRBV6-1 and TRBJ2-1, with D perhaps matching TRBD1 (6 bases). The CDR3 is 18 residues long. V lost 2 bases to trimming and J lost 6 bases, with 23 bases between them. Germline CDR1 and CDR2: MNHNS and SASEGT. This CDR3 is CASSELGAGPSSRNEQFF. CDR3 coding DNA: TGTGCCAGCAGTGAACTGGGGGCCGGGCCCTCCTCTCGCAATGAGCAGTTCTTC.

The genes are TRBV6-1 and TRBJ1-1; 7 bases align to TRBD1. The V gene's germline CDR1 is MNHNS and CDR2 SASEGT. V shed 6 bases and J 4 bases; nucleotides not matched to a gene: 5. There are 13 residues in the CDR3. The CDR3 nucleotides read TGTGCCAGCAGCCTAAGGGGGCCCACTGAAGCTTTCTTT. Translating gives CASSLRGPTEAFF.

This chain connects TRBV15 to TRBJ2-7; D gene unclear. CDR1 and CDR2 (germline): LNHNV, YYDKDF (reference sequence). The CDR3 totals 13 residues. The V end lost 0 bases, the J end lost 2 bases, and 5 bases lay between the germline ends. The CDR3 loop is CATSREAAYEQYF. The CDR3 region has the DNA TGTGCCACCAGCAGAGAGGCGGCCTACGAGCAGTACTTC.

The rearrangement joins TRBV18 to TRBJ2-1; 7 bases agree with TRBD1. Germline lookup yields CDR1 KGHSH and CDR2 LQKENI. The J segment lost 7 bases and the V segment lost 4 bases, leaving 13 bases of the junction unmatched. There are 16 residues in the CDR3. CDR3 protein: CASSRGGEGALNEQFF. The CDR3 nucleotides are TGTGCCAGCTCACGCGGAGGAGAGGGGGCATTGAATGAGCAGTTCTTC. The complete variable domain, with remaining parts taken from reference TRBV18 and TRBJ2-1, reads NAGVMQNPRHLVRRRGQEARLRCSPMKGHSHVYWYRQLPEEGLKFMVYLQKENIIDESGMPKERFSAEFPKEGPSILRIQQVVRGDSAAYFCASSRGGEGALNEQFFGPGTRLTVL.

V and J are TRBV4-1 and TRBJ1-2, with 7 bases fitting TRBD1. With V trimmed by 2 bases and J by 4 bases, 7 bases remained unmatched. The CDR3 is 15 amino acids. Germline V gene lookup returns CDR1 MGHRA and CDR2 YSYEKL. This CDR3 is CASSQSDRSPYGYTF. CDR3 sequence (DNA): TGCGCCAGCAGCCAATCGGACAGGAGCCCCTATGGCTACACCTTC.

The chain couples TRBV15 to TRBJ1-5; tentatively, D is TRBD1 (5 bases). Trimming removed 6 bases from V and 4 bases from J, with 7 bases in between. Germline V gives CDR1 LNHNV, CDR2 YYDKDF (reference sequence). This CDR3 comprises 12 residues. The CDR3 sequence is CATRGGNQPQHF. CDR3 DNA sequence: TGTGCCACCAGGGGGGGTAATCAGCCCCAGCATTTT.

The chain has TRBV2 and TRBJ2-3; 7 positions agree with TRBD1. J gave up 4 bases and V 2 bases, and 3 bases lay outside the gene matches. This CDR3 spans 14 amino acids. Germline CDR1 SNHLY, CDR2 FYNNEI. The CDR3 DNA sequence: TGTGCCAGCAGTGAACCCCAGGGGGCAGATACGCAGTATTTT. Residues: CASSEPQGADTQYF.

CDR3 loop: CASSYSQGRELFF. The CDR3 region has the DNA TGTGCCAGCAGTTATTCCCAGGGCCGGGAGCTGTTTTTT. The J gene is TRBJ2-2, the V gene TRBV6-9; the D gene is possibly TRBD1 (5 bases). CDR1 MNHGY and CDR2 SVAAGI come from the germline V gene. V lost 0 bases and J lost 9, with 8 bases in between. The CDR3 runs 13 residues.